Listed here are 12 T cell receptor beta chains from one sample, sequenced in a study of cytomegalovirus exposure and HLA in healthy donors. The study ran its PCR with 60 Vbeta and 13 Jbeta primers. Sequencing used immunoSEQ multiplex PCR; TCRdb keeps in-frame clones, though not all of them. Here the sample spans approximately 27,000 clones, around 64% being singletons. What was sequenced was PBMCs. The source of these receptors is a woman between 45 and 65 years old in good health and CMV-seronegative.

The J gene is TRBJ2-5, the V gene TRBV10-2, with D tentatively TRBD1 (5 bases). The CDR3 spans 13 residues. From germline, CDR1 is WSHSY and CDR2 SAAADI. Between the trimmed V and J ends, which lost 6 bases and 0 bases, there was a span of 8 bases. CDR3 DNA: TGCGCCAGCAGGGACAATAACCAAGAGACCCAGTACTTC. Its protein is CASRDNNQETQYF.

The V call is TRBV5-1, the J call TRBJ2-6; D gene unclear. The CDR3 consists of 15 residues. Per the germline V gene, CDR1 is SGHRS and CDR2 is YFSETQ. Trimming removed 3 bases at V and 1 base at J, with 8 bases between. CDR3 sequence: CASSSKVSGANVLTF. In nucleotides, the CDR3 is TGCGCCAGCAGCTCTAAAGTATCTGGGGCCAACGTCCTGACTTTC.

The V gene is TRBV5-1, the J gene TRBJ1-1; the D gene is possibly TRBD1 (5 bases). This CDR3 is 13 amino acids long. Trimming pared 4 bases from V and 2 bases from J, leaving 9 bases between. From germline, CDR1 is SGHRS and CDR2 YFSETQ. The CDR3 loop is CASSRGSNTEAFF. The CDR3 DNA sequence: TGCGCCAGCAGCAGGGGCTCCAACACTGAAGCTTTCTTT.

The rearrangement joins TRBV5-1 to TRBJ2-7, with 7 positions matching TRBD1. This CDR3 has 12 residues. V lost 0 bases to trimming and J lost 7 bases; unmatched junction nucleotides: 1. Germline CDR1 is SGHRS and CDR2 is YFSETQ. The CDR3 reads CASSLETGEQYF. Written as DNA, the CDR3 is TGCGCCAGCAGCTTGGAGACAGGGGAGCAGTACTTC.

The chain joins TRBV19 to TRBJ1-2; D is perhaps TRBD1 (6 bases). The CDR3 runs to 12 residues. Between the trimmed V and J ends, which lost 3 bases and 5 bases, there was a span of 7 bases. CDR1 and CDR2 (germline): LNHDA, SQIVND (reference sequence). The CDR3 here is CASSIRGYGYTF. The CDR3 DNA is TGTGCCAGTAGTATCAGGGGATATGGCTACACCTTC.

The rearrangement uses TRBV5-1 and TRBJ2-3; the match to TRBD1 covers 7 bases. J gave up 5 bases and V 4 bases, and 1 base lay outside the gene matches. Germline V gene sequence: CDR1 SGHRS, CDR2 YFSETQ. CDR3 size: 12 residues. CDR3 coding DNA: TGCGCCAGCAGCCAGGGGGTAGATACGCAGTATTTT. Translated, it gives CASSQGVDTQYF.

V usage is TRBV4-1 and J usage is TRBJ2-3; D gene ambiguous. Germline V gene data show CDR1 as MGHRA and CDR2 as YSYEKL. The CDR3 covers 14 residues. Trimming removed 3 bases from V and 4 bases from J, with 11 bases in between. For the CDR3, the DNA is TGCGCCAGCAGCCAGGTGGCCCTCTCAGATACGCAGTATTTT. This sequence encodes CASSQVALSDTQYF.

CDR3 bases: TGCGCCAGCAGCCCCTCAGGGGGCGGCGGCATTCAGTACTTC. Translated: CASSPSGGGGIQYF. This chain joins TRBV5-1 and TRBJ2-4; TRBD1 matches 8 bases. Trimming removed 4 bases from V and 9 bases from J; junction bases left unmatched: 9. The CDR3 runs 14 residues. CDR1 is SGHRS and CDR2 is YFSETQ in the germline V gene.

The DNA of the CDR3 is TGTGCCAGCAGTTTATGGGGGAGGGGAAGCAATCAGCCCCAGCATTTT. Residues: CASSLWGRGSNQPQHF. The genes are TRBV28 and TRBJ1-5, with D possibly matching TRBD1 (5 bases). The V end was cut by 0 bases, the J end by 1 base, with 10 bases between. The CDR3 has 16 amino acids. The germline gives CDR1 MDHEN, CDR2 SYDVKM.

This clone was found once. The rearrangement links TRBV29-1 to TRBJ2-1, with unresolved D. Germline loops: CDR1 SQVTM, CDR2 ANQGSEA. Trimming cost V 3 bases and J 4 bases, with 4 bases left between them. This CDR3 has 11 amino acids. The CDR3 DNA reads as TGCAGCGTTGATCCTTACAATGAGCAGTTCTTC. It is translated as CSVDPYNEQFF.

There are a few counts of this clone. The chain links TRBV4-1 to TRBJ2-2; 7 bases match TRBD2. The germline V gene has CDR1 MGHRA and CDR2 YSYEKL. The V segment lost 1 base and the J segment 6 bases; nucleotides outside the gene matches: 5. This CDR3 is 15 amino acids long. CDR3 in amino acids: CASSQVQRGAGELFF. As DNA, the CDR3 is TGCGCCAGCAGCCAAGTCCAGCGGGGAGCCGGGGAGCTGTTTTTT.

The gene calls are TRBV2 and TRBJ1-4, with D perhaps TRBD1 (6 bases). Trimming stripped 6 bases from V and 14 bases from J, with 13 bases between. CDR3 size: 11 residues. Per the germline V gene, CDR1 is SNHLY and CDR2 is FYNNEI. The CDR3 sequence: CASRAGERLFF. The CDR3 coding sequence is TGTGCCAGCAGAGCAGGGGAGAGGCTGTTTTTT.